The sequence of this TCR beta chain was determined in a study of blood T cell repertoires in COVID-19. The CDR3 loop spans 14 amino acids. Germline lookup yields CDR1 SGHTA and CDR2 FQGNSA. V gave up 5 bases and J gave up 10 bases, with 15 bases separating them. Original data processing: Amplification with reference gene primers provided the estimates of nucleated cell counts. Assay used: immunoSEQ multiplex PCR; TCRdb lists only in-frame clones, some missing. For V, J and clone size, that table is used; D and trimming come from the DNA. Here the sample spans about 71,000 clones, 75% to 90% being singletons.

The specimen sequenced was peripheral blood. The sequence was collected from a man aged 80 or over with acute or convalescent COVID-19. This chain links TRBV7-2 with TRBJ1-6, with D uncertain. The CDR3: CASSPTRFRSPLHF. The CDR3 DNA reads as TGTGCCAGCAGCCCGACACGATTCAGGTCACCCCTCCACTTT.